This T cell receptor beta chain was sequenced for a study of blood T cell repertoires in COVID-19. Study in general: Samples of COVID-19 (acute and convalescent) were obtained from the United States, Italy and Spain. The analysed material was cDNA or gDNA that came from T cells, B-cell-depleted T cells, or PBMCs.

This CDR3 comprises 15 residues. Trimming cost V 0 bases and J 1 base; bases outside gene matches: 1. Per germline, CDR1 LGHDT and CDR2 YNNKEL (reference sequence). Profiling relied on immunoSEQ multiplex PCR, and the TCRdb table lists in-frame clones only, not all of them. The sample lists around 130,000 clones, approximately 80% occurring once. The sequence was collected from a woman aged 65 to 85 with acute or convalescent COVID-19. This sequence joins TRBV3-1 (or the pseudogene TRBV3-2) and TRBJ1-1; 8 bases agree with TRBD1. What was sequenced was peripheral blood. The CDR3 here is CASSQDGQGNTEAFF. DNA of the CDR3: TGTGCCAGCAGCCAAGATGGACAGGGGAACACTGAAGCTTTCTTT.